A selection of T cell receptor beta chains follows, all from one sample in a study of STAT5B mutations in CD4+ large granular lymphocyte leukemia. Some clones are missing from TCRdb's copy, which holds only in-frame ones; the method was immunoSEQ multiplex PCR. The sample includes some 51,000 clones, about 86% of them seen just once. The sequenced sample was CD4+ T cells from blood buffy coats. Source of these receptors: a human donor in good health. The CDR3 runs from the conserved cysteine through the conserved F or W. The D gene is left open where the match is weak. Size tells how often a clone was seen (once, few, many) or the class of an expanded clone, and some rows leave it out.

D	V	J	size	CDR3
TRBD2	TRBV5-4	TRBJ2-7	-	CASSSLAGGPREQYF
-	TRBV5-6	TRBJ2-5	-	CASSLEGFKSQYF
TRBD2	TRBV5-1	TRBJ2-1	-	CASSLAIAGVHEQFF
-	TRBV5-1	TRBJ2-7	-	CASSTTGYEQYF
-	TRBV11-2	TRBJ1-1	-	CASSLAAGATTNEAFF
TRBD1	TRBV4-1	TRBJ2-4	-	CASSQDQGAFWKNIQYF
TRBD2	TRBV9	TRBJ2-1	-	CASSVSGGGGYNEQFF
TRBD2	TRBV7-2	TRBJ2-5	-	CASSLVGGPFRGGQYF
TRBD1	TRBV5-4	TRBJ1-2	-	CASSVGTEGYGYTF
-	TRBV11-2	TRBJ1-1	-	CASTIWGSAFAEAFF
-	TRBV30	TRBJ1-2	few	CAWNMGPGTHGYTF
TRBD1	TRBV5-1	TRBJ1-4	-	CASSLGDRAGEKLFF
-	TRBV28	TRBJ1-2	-	CASSLGGYYGYTF
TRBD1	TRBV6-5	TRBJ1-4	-	CASRGQGVSEKLFF
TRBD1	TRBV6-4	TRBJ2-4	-	CASRLQGAKNIQYF
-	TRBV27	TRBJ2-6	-	CASSLVRGSGANVLTF
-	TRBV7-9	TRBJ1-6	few	CAISTLQHSPLHF
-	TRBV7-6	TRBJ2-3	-	CASSWTPQSTDTQYF
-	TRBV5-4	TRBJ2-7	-	CASSPDSVLSYEQYF
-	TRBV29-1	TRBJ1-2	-	CSIGMVLNYGYTF
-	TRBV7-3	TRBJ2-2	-	CASSLRGGANTGELFF
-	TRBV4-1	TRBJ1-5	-	CASSQGQGTNQPQHF
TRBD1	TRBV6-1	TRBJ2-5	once	CASNGQGKGETQYF
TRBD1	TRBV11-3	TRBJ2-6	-	CASSLVGRTGPSGANVLTF
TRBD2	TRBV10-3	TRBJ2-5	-	CAISVGLAGGRDQETQYF
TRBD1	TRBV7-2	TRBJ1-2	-	CASSLNGQDYYGYTF
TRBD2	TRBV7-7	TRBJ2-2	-	CASSLTGGSRADTGELFF
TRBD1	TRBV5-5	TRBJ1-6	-	CASSPTGVYNSPLHF
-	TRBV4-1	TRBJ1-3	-	CASSLTLVGNAPGNTIYF
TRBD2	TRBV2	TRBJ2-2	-	CASSPGTSGTNTGELFF
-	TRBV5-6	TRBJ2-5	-	CASSQMGTNQETQYF
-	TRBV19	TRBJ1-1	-	CASSIEGTNTEAFF
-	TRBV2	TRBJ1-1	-	CASSSDSMNTEAFF
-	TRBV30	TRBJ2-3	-	CAWSKWGGTDTQYF
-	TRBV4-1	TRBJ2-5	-	CASSQDRWTQYF
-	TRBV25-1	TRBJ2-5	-	CASSPLRAGGQETQYF
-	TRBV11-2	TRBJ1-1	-	CASSLVSQGGAFF
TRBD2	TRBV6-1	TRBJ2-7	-	CASSVVAGDSYEQYF
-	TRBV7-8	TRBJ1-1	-	CASSLVGQGGIF
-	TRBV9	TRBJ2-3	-	CASTRTHDNTDTQYF
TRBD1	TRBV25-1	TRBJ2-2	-	CASSAGTGGTGELFF
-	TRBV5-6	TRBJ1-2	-	CASSPTGLANYGYTF
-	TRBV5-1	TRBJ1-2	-	CASSLERGRFKGYTF
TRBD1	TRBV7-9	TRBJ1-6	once	CASSLGAFGTGDSPLHF
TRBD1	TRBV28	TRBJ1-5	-	CASSNRGSGNQPQHF
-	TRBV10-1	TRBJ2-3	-	CASSGLAGGTDTQYF
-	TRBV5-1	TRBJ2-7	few	CASSIGTDYEQYF
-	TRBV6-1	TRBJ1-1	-	CASSAGFGTTEAFF
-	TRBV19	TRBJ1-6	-	CASSMGGDHNSPLHF
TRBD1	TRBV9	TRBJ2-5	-	CASSVKTGGETQYF
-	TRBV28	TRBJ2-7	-	CASSARGYEQYF
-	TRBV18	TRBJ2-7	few	CASSPSLNYEQYF
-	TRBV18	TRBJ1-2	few	CASSPEAGLDYGYTF
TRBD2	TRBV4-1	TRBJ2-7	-	CASSRGVAGGHDEQYF